These 14 T cell receptor beta chains originate from one sample sequenced in a study of blood T cell repertoires in COVID-19. Only in-frame clones appear in the TCRdb table, and some are missing; sequencing was by immunoSEQ multiplex PCR. The sample carries 150,000 to 200,000 clones, approximately 86% recorded once. Sequencing was carried out using peripheral blood. These receptors came from a woman aged 80 or over in a cohort sampled during active or convalescent COVID-19.

The chain has TRBV5-1 and TRBJ2-1; a possible D gene is TRBD1 (6 bases). CDR1 is SGHRS, CDR2 YFSETQ, per germline. The CDR3 runs 13 residues. Trimming cost V 0 bases and J 8 bases, with 9 bases left between them. Here the CDR3 reads CASSLGGLDEQFF. The CDR3 region has the DNA TGCGCCAGCAGCTTGGGGGGGCTGGATGAGCAGTTCTTC.

The chain couples TRBV18 to TRBJ1-5; D is ambiguous. V lost 1 base and J lost 6, with 7 bases in between. The CDR3 totals 13 residues. Germline V CDR1 and CDR2: KGHSH, LQKENI. CDR3 DNA sequence: TGTGCCAGCTCACCACACGGAGGTCAGCCCCAGCATTTT. Translation: CASSPHGGQPQHF.

V and J are TRBV20-1 and TRBJ1-6, with D possibly matching TRBD1 (6 bases). The CDR3 extends over 14 amino acids. Trimming pared 3 bases from V and 9 bases from J, leaving 15 bases between. Germline V gene lookup returns CDR1 DFQATT and CDR2 SNEGSKA (reference sequence). CDR3 protein: CSASGIRGGSPLHF. As DNA, the CDR3 is TGCAGTGCTAGTGGTATCAGGGGCGGTTCACCCCTCCACTTT.

The chain joins TRBV4-2 to TRBJ1-4; D ambiguous. Germline values: CDR1 LGHNA, CDR2 YNFKEQ. The CDR3 sequence is 13 residues long. Trimming shortened V by 0 bases and J by 6 bases, and 5 bases separated the two germline ends. The chain's CDR3 is CASSQDFYEKLFF. CDR3 sequence (DNA): TGTGCCAGCAGCCAAGATTTCTATGAAAAACTGTTTTTT.

In its sample, this clone was seen a few times. J is TRBJ1-4 and V is TRBV12-3 or TRBV12-4; weak D call: TRBD1 (5 bases). The CDR3 contains 13 residues. Trimming stripped 1 base from V and 6 bases from J, with 6 bases between. CDR3 amino acids: CASSLVRDEKLFF. As DNA, the CDR3 is TGTGCCAGCAGTTTAGTCAGGGATGAAAAACTGTTTTTT.

For this clone: It is unclear where the CDR3 begins or ends on the DNA, so no DNA is shown, and the CDR3 is as TCRdb lists it. V and J are TRBV19 and TRBJ1-2; the D call TRBD1 from the table was never checked on the DNA. A total of 13 residues make up the CDR3, ends included. Looked up from germline, CDR1 is LNHDA and CDR2 is SQIVND (reference sequence). The CDR3 loop reads CASSFGQGARWTF.

This sequence joins TRBV29-1 and TRBJ2-3; D is unresolved. The germline V and J ends were trimmed by 2 bases and 0 bases, with 9 bases remaining between them. CDR3 length: 14 amino acids. Germline CDR1 and CDR2: SQVTM and ANQGSEA. The CDR3 nucleotides are TGCAGCGTTGAAAGACATTCTAGCACAGATACGCAGTATTTT. It specifies CSVERHSSTDTQYF.

The chain combines TRBV4-1 with TRBJ2-5; D is possibly TRBD2 (5 bases). The germline V and J ends were trimmed by 3 bases and 5 bases, with 13 bases remaining between them. CDR1 is MGHRA and CDR2 is YSYEKL in the germline V gene. The CDR3 covers 14 residues. In nucleotides, the CDR3 is TGCGCCAGCAGCCACGAAGGACTGGCGGAGACCCAGTACTTC. Amino acids: CASSHEGLAETQYF.

CDR3 sequence reads: CAISTSGRSNEQFF. The CDR3 DNA sequence: TGTGCCATCAGTACTAGCGGGAGGAGCAATGAGCAGTTCTTC. The rearrangement joins TRBV10-3 to TRBJ2-1; 12 nucleotides line up with TRBD2. V was pared by 5 bases and J by 6 bases, with 2 bases of the junction left unmatched. Germline CDR1 is ENHRY and CDR2 is SYGVKD. The CDR3 has 14 residues.

The chain employs TRBV7-9 and TRBJ2-2; 12 bases line up with TRBD2. The CDR3 sequence is 16 residues long. Germline CDR1 reads SEHNR; CDR2 reads FQNEAQ (reference sequence). With 6 bases clipped from V and 8 bases from J, the junction kept 10 bases outside the gene matches. CDR3 sequence reads: CASRPNRLAGAGELFF. CDR3 coding DNA: TGTGCCAGCAGACCAAACCGACTAGCGGGGGCTGGGGAGCTGTTTTTT.

The V call is TRBV28, the J call TRBJ1-6, with D possibly matching TRBD1 (5 bases). This CDR3 has 14 amino acids. Germline V lookup: CDR1 MDHEN, CDR2 SYDVKM. Trimming took 1 base from V and 8 from J, leaving 9 bases between them. The CDR3 DNA follows: TGTGCCAGCAGTTTATCCAGGGAGGATTCACCCCTCCACTTT. This translates into CASSLSREDSPLHF.

J is TRBJ1-4 and V is TRBV10-1, with D unresolved. Per germline, CDR1 WNHNN and CDR2 SYGVQD (reference sequence). V dropped 2 bases and J dropped 1 base, with 5 bases sitting between them. CDR3 size: 14 residues. CDR3 protein: CASSEIQTNEKLFF. Written as DNA, the CDR3 is TGCGCCAGCAGTGAGATTCAAACTAATGAAAAACTGTTTTTT.

The V and J genes are TRBV19 and TRBJ2-2; TRBD2 matches at 10 bases. Germline trimming cut 5 bases from V and 5 bases from J; bases unmatched to any gene: 11. Germline V CDR1 and CDR2: LNHDA, SQIVND (reference sequence). This CDR3 region has 17 residues. The CDR3 here is CASSWLAGVGRTGELFF. For the CDR3, the DNA is TGTGCCAGTAGTTGGCTAGCGGGGGTGGGTAGGACCGGGGAGCTGTTTTTT. The full variable domain, its missing parts supplied by reference TRBV19 and TRBJ2-2, is DGGITQSPKYLFRKEGQNVTLSCEQNLNHDAMYWYRQDPGQGLRLIYYSQIVNDFQKGDIAEGYSVSREKKESFPLTVTSAQKNPTAFYLCASSWLAGVGRTGELFFGEGSRLTVL.

The V gene is TRBV7-9, the J gene TRBJ2-4, with D perhaps matching TRBD2 (6 bases). Trimming removed 5 bases at V and 0 bases at J, with 20 bases between. The CDR3 is made up of 18 amino acids. Germline CDR1 SEHNR, CDR2 FQNEAQ (reference sequence). The chain's CDR3 is CASSRTGGISLAKNIQYF. Written as DNA, the CDR3 is TGTGCCAGCAGCCGAACGGGCGGGATTTCGCTAGCCAAAAACATTCAGTACTTC.